The 18 T cell receptor beta chains listed next were all sequenced from one sample in a study of identical twins. TCRdb redid the calling of the 5' RACE reads with MiXCR, one entry per CDR3 protein. In the table there are 460,000 or so distinct CDR3 sequences, 11% to 15% of which are singletons. These data were likewise used in another study, on yellow fever vaccine responses in identical twins.

Input material: CD4+ T cells sorted from blood. These TCRs come from a young woman in good health.

The CDR3 bases are TGTGCCAGCAGTTATAGGACTAGCGGGAGTGGGGACATTCAGTACTTC. The encoded protein is CASSYRTSGSGDIQYF. This chain uses TRBV2 with TRBJ2-4, with TRBD2 matching 13 bases. J was trimmed by 8 bases and V by 5 bases; bases with no gene match: 9. There are 16 residues in the CDR3. Per the germline V gene, CDR1 is SNHLY and CDR2 is FYNNEI.

The chain combines TRBV7-9 with TRBJ2-2; D call uncertain. The CDR3 spans 13 residues. Trimming shortened V by 2 bases and J by 5 bases, and 6 bases separated the two germline ends. Per the germline V gene, CDR1 is SEHNR and CDR2 is FQNEAQ (reference sequence). The CDR3 DNA is TGTGCCAGCAGCTTACGAGCTACCGGGGAGCTGTTTTTT. It is translated as CASSLRATGELFF.

This clonotype was seen more than once but under ten times. The V and J genes are TRBV20-1 and TRBJ2-5; a weak D match, TRBD2 (6 bases). V lost 1 base and J 5 bases, leaving 11 bases between the germline ends. CDR1 is DFQATT, CDR2 SNEGSKA, per germline (reference sequence). The CDR3 is made up of 13 amino acids. This chain's CDR3 is CSARVGGVETQYF. The CDR3 DNA reads TGCAGTGCTAGAGTGGGGGGAGTGGAGACCCAGTACTTC.

This clonotype showed up just a few times. V and J are TRBV12-3 or TRBV12-4 and TRBJ2-7; 9 nucleotides agree with TRBD1. This CDR3 region has 13 residues. The V and J ends lost 6 bases and 5 bases, in that order; junction bases with no gene match: 5. The CDR3 nucleotides read TGTGCCAGCAGGCCACAGGGGGCAAACGAGCAGTACTTC. It codes for CASRPQGANEQYF.

The rearrangement uses TRBV20-1 and TRBJ2-5; 10 bases line up with TRBD2. This CDR3 is 13 amino acids long. The V gene's germline CDR1 is DFQATT and CDR2 SNEGSKA (reference sequence). Trimming took 5 bases from V and 5 from J; bases not matched to a gene: 5. In nucleotides, the CDR3 is TGCAGTGCTCAAGCGGGGGGGCTGGAGACCCAGTACTTC. This translates into CSAQAGGLETQYF.

This chain joins TRBV29-1 and TRBJ2-7, with a tentative D call TRBD1 (6 bases). V was pared by 6 bases and J by 3 bases, with 18 bases between. Germline V gene sequence: CDR1 SQVTM, CDR2 ANQGSEA. The CDR3 is 14 residues long. The CDR3 DNA follows: TGCAGCGTCGGACCGGGACATGGGTACTACGAGCAGTACTTC. It yields the protein CSVGPGHGYYEQYF.

This clonotype was recorded a few times. The V and J genes are TRBV12-3 or TRBV12-4 and TRBJ2-3; 10 bases are a match to TRBD2. J was trimmed by 2 bases and V by 3 bases; bases with no gene match: 8. The length of the CDR3 is 17 residues. CDR3 nucleotide sequence: TGTGCCAGCAGTTTTGAGGCTAGCGGGGGAAACACAGATACGCAGTATTTT. Amino acid sequence: CASSFEASGGNTDTQYF.

This clonotype was seen repeatedly, ten times or more. The rearrangement links TRBV12-3 or TRBV12-4 to TRBJ2-3; perhaps D is TRBD1 or TRBD2 (5 bases each). The CDR3 length is 15 residues. V was shortened by 5 bases and J by 2 bases, with 14 bases between the two germline ends. This chain's CDR3 is CASSLRQGVTDTQYF. The CDR3 nucleotides read TGTGCCAGCAGTCTCCGGCAGGGAGTCACAGATACGCAGTATTTT.

Note on this clonotype: Relative to the germline gene, one junction end is altered; a read error may explain this. The chain joins TRBV2 to TRBJ2-7, with 9 bases lining up with TRBD1. This CDR3 is 14 amino acids long. CDR1 and CDR2 (germline): SNHLY, FYNNEI. CDR3 loop: CTSSEQGATYEQYF. CDR3 DNA sequence: TGTACCAGCAGTGAACAGGGGGCAACCTACGAGCAGTACTTC.

The sample holds a few counts of this clonotype. The CDR3 sequence: CASSSHGTGGVGGYTF. CDR3 nucleotide sequence: TGTGCCAGCAGTTCCCACGGGACAGGGGGCGTAGGAGGCTACACCTTC. This chain links TRBV27 with TRBJ1-2, with 12 bases lining up with TRBD1. Trimming removed 4 bases from V and 8 bases from J; junction bases left unmatched: 11. Germline loops: CDR1 MNHEY, CDR2 SMNVEV (reference sequence). The CDR3 covers 16 residues.

A few counts support this clonotype. This chain links TRBV25-1 with TRBJ2-1; D may be TRBD1 (6 bases). The CDR3 is 15 amino acids. The V end lost 3 bases, the J end lost 7 bases, and 16 bases lay between the germline ends. The germline V gene has CDR1 MGHDK and CDR2 SYGVNS. CDR3: CASSELGKGENEQFF. CDR3 in DNA: TGTGCCAGCAGTGAGCTAGGAAAGGGGGAAAATGAGCAGTTCTTC.

The J gene is TRBJ2-7, the V gene TRBV24-1; perhaps TRBD2 as D (7 bases). CDR3 length equals 15 residues. The V end lost 2 bases, the J end lost 2 bases, and 12 bases lay between the germline ends. The germline V gene encodes CDR1 KGHDR and CDR2 SFDVKD. CDR3 loop: CATSDSAGAAYEQYF. CDR3 sequence (DNA): TGTGCCACCAGTGATTCCGCGGGGGCGGCCTACGAGCAGTACTTC.

This clonotype appeared a few times. This chain links TRBV5-1 with TRBJ2-3; 11 bases match TRBD1. The trim removed 3 bases at V and 5 bases at J, leaving 8 bases unmatched. The CDR3 is 16 amino acids. Per germline, CDR1 SGHRS and CDR2 YFSETQ. CDR3 residues: CASSSGKDRGRDTQYF. The CDR3 coding sequence is TGCGCCAGCAGCTCGGGAAAGGACAGGGGGCGAGATACGCAGTATTTT.

V gene TRBV9 combines with J gene TRBJ2-1; 12 nucleotides match TRBD2. The CDR3 covers 17 residues. V dropped 0 bases and J dropped 6; count of bases not matched to a gene: 7. Looked up from germline, CDR1 is SGDLS and CDR2 is YYNGEE. CDR3 in amino acids: CASSVALAGGSSNEQFF. DNA of the CDR3: TGTGCCAGCAGCGTAGCACTAGCGGGAGGTTCTTCCAATGAGCAGTTCTTC.

This clonotype appeared a few times. The rearrangement joins TRBV6-2 or TRBV6-3 to TRBJ2-1; D might be TRBD2 (6 bases). CDR3 size: 16 residues. From germline, CDR1 is MNHEY and CDR2 SVGEGT. V was shortened by 4 bases and J by 4 bases, with 17 bases between the two germline ends. The CDR3 sequence is CASSFGTGQLYNEQFF. The CDR3 DNA follows: TGTGCCAGCAGTTTCGGGACTGGGCAACTGTACAATGAGCAGTTCTTC.

The V and J genes are TRBV5-1 and TRBJ2-7, with 10 bases fitting TRBD2. V was pared by 5 bases and J by 3 bases, with 8 bases of the junction left unmatched. The CDR3 spans 15 residues. The germline CDR1 and CDR2 sequences are SGHRS and YFSETQ. In DNA form, the CDR3 reads TGCGCCAGCAGTCTCGCCGGACTAGCGGACTACGAGCAGTACTTC. This codes for CASSLAGLADYEQYF.

In regard to this clonotype: This sequence may be a read error, since a much larger clone differs from it by one base. V gene TRBV5-1 combines with J gene TRBJ1-1, with D hard to call. CDR1 is SGHRS and CDR2 is YFSETQ in the germline V gene. The V end was cut by 3 bases, the J end by 0 bases, with 9 bases between. The CDR3 extends over 14 amino acids. CDR3 nucleotide sequence: TGCGCCAGCAGCTGCGGGGTAATGAACACTGAAGCTTTCTTT. Protein product: CASSCGVMNTEAFF.

The chain couples TRBV20-1 to TRBJ2-7; possibly TRBD1 for D (6 bases). Germline CDR1 reads DFQATT; CDR2 reads SNEGSKA (reference sequence). Trimming left V 3 bases short and J 0 bases short, with 18 bases between. This CDR3 has 16 amino acids. CDR3 DNA: TGCAGTGCTAGCGACCCGCTGGGGGCCCGCTCCTACGAGCAGTACTTC. It codes for CSASDPLGARSYEQYF.